This T cell receptor (beta chain) was recovered during a study of T cells in Graves' hyperthyroidism and ophthalmopathy. Regarding the study as a whole: Most thyroid clonotypes that were expanded above 0.001 also turned up in blood.

The CDR3 runs to 12 residues. V lost 5 bases and J lost 12; bases outside the gene matches: 9. Amplification targeted TCR beta CDR3 regions from RNA transcripts. The HTBI set primed first-round TCR CDR3 RT-PCR. TCRdb passed the multiplex PCR reads through MiXCR, listing each CDR3 protein once. This sample has 130,000 to 150,000 distinct CDR3 sequences, with approximately 20% found just once. Patients showing uncontrolled infection, other autoimmune disease, pregnancy or lactation were ineligible. Every diagnosis used clinical symptoms, serum thyroxine and TRAb, thyroid ultrasound and orbital computed tomography. There are many counts of this clonotype. The antigen remains unidentified.

The specimen was blood. This sequence originates from a woman in her forties or fifties with Graves' hyperthyroidism that later progressed to Graves' ophthalmopathy. V and J are TRBV12-3 or TRBV12-4 and TRBJ1-2; TRBD1 matches 7 bases. CDR3: CASSGGQVIDTF. In nucleotides, the CDR3 is TGTGCCAGCAGTGGTGGACAGGTGATCGACACCTTC.